Described below is a single T cell receptor beta chain sequence and its context. The data were obtained in a study of cytomegalovirus exposure and HLA in healthy donors. The CDR3 sequence is 13 residues long. CDR1 is SGDLS and CDR2 is YYNGEE in the germline V gene. Trimming pared 0 bases from V and 6 bases from J, leaving 7 bases between. The PCR made use of 60 Vbeta and 13 Jbeta primers. The method was immunoSEQ multiplex PCR; TCRdb's version includes in-frame clones alone and lacks a portion of them. This sample carries approximately 160,000 clones, roughly 82% of them seen once, and the ten largest clones take 3%.

Sequencing was done on a sample of PBMCs. The chain recombines TRBV9 with TRBJ1-5, with D uncertain. This TCR was sampled from a woman aged 45 to 65 in good health and CMV-seropositive. The CDR3 protein is CASSVAPGQPQHF. The CDR3 DNA reads as TGTGCCAGCAGCGTAGCCCCGGGTCAGCCCCAGCATTTT.